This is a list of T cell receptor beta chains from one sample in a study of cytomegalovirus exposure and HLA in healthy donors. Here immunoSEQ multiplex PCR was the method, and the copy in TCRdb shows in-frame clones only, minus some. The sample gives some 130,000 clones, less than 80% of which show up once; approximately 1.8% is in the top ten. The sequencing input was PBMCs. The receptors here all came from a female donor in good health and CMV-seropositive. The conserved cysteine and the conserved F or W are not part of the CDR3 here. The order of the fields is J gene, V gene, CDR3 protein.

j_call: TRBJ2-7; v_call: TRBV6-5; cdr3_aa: ASSYSTLPYEQY
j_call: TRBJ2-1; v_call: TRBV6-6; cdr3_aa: ASSYSLGANEQF
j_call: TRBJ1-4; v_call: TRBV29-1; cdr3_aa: SVAGFLDSSGEKLF
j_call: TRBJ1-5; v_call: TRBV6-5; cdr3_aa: ASSYSGRGGNQPQH
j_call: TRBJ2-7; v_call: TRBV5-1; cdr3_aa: ASSFLWDKAYEQY
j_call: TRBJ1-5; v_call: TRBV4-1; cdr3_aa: ASSQDIGLRDSSNQPQH
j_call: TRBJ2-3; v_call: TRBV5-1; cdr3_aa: ASSETSGASDTQY
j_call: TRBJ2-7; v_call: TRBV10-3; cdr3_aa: AISPLVETEQY
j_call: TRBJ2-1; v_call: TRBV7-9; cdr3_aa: ASSLGTGYANEQF
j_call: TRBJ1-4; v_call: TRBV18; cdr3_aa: ASSPDGETGGIGKLF
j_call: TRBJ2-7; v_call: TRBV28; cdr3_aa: ASSRHGTSGKLEQY
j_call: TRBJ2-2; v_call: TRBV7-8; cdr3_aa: ASSFPAGGENTGELF
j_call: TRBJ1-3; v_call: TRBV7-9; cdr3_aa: ASSQQGAHGNTIY
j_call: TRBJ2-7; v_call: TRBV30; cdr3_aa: AWSPTLDRGSYEQY
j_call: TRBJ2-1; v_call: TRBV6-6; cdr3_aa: ASNPGLAGGDEQF
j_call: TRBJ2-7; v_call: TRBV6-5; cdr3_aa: ASSYRDNSYEQY
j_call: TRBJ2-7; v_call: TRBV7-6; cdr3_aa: ASSPRLGVEGSYEQY
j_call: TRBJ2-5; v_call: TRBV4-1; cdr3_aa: ASSQQQETQY
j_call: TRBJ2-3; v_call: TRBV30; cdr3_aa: AWRGGNTDTQY
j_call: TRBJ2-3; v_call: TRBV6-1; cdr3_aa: ASSAILAGGTDTQY
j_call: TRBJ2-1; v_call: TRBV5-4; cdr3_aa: ASSSLAGEYNEQF
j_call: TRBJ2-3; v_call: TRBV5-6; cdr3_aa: ASSLAGLAGDTQY
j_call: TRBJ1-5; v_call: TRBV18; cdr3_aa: ASSPTGNQPQH
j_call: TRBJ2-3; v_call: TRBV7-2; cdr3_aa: ASSLDWGGGRGRGDTQY
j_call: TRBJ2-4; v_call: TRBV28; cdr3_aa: ASSPTGLLDIQY
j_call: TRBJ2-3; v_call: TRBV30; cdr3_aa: AWRGAGVGTDTQY
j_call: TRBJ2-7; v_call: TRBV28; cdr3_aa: ASSQRPGLAGGPGSYEQY
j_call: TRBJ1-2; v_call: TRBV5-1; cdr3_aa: ASSLQGTPIANYGYT
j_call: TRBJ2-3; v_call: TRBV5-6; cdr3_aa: ASSSPILAGGVDTQY
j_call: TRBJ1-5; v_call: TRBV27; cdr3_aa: ASSLSSVGGNQPQH
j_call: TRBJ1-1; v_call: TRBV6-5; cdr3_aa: ASRSTGGEAF
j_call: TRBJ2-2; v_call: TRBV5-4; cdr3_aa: ASSFGGAGELF
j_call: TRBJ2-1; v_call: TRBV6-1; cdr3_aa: ASSEEGSSSYNEQF
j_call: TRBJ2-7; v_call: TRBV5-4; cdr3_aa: ASSSLGSGGYEQY
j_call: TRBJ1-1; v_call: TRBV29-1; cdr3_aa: SVGDSPTGQAF
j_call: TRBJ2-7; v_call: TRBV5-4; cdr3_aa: ASSRTHNPYEQY
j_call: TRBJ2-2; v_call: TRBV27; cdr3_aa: ASSLEGPFNTGELF
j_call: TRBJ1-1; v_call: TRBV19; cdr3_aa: ASSIGQNTEAF
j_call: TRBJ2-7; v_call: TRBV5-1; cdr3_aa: ASSLTGGYEQY
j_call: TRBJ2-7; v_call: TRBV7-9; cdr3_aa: ASSFAGYEQY
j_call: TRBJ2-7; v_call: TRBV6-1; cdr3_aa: ASSWTGGYEQY
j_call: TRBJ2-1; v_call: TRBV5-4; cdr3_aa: ASSPIGQELF
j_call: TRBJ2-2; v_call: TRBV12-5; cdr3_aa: ASGSGGNTGELF
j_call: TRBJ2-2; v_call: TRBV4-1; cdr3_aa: ASSPNTGELF
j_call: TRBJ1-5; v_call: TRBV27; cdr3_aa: ASSWTGGSNQPQH
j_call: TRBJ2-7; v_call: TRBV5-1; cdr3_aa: ASTPASAGSYEQY
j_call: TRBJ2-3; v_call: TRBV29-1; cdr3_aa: SVGQGSWDTQY
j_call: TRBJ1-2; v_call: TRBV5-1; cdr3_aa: ASSLDGGSYGYT
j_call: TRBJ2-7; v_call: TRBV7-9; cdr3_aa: ASSWTGQGDYEQY
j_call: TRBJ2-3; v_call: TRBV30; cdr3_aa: AWSVMGSGDTQY